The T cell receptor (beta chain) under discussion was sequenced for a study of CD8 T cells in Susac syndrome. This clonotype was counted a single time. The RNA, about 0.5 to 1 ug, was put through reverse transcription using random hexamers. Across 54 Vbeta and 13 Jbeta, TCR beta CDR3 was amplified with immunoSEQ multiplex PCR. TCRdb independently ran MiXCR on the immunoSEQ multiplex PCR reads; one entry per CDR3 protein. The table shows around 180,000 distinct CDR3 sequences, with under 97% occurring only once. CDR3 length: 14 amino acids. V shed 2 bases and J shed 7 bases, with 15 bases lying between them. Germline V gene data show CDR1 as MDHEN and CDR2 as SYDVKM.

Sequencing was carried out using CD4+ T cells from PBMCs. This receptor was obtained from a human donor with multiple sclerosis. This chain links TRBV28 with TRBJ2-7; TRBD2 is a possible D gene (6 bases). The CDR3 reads CASSLGGQGEEQYF. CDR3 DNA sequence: TGTGCCAGCAGTTTAGGAGGGCAGGGAGAGGAGCAGTACTTC.